These 7 T cell receptor beta chains were all obtained from the same sample, sequenced in a study of T cells in localized non-small cell lung cancer. TCRdb's table, derived via immunoSEQ multiplex PCR, lists solely in-frame clones and lacks some. The sample consists of about 1,400 clones, roughly 18% of them appearing once. The material was normal lung tissue next to the tumor, obtained before any cancer treatment. The source of these receptors is a female donor of 60 years or more with stage II lung adenocarcinoma.

This sequence joins TRBV19 and TRBJ2-1; D is unclear. The V end lost 5 bases, the J end lost 6 bases, and 11 bases lay between the germline ends. This CDR3 has 13 amino acids. In germline, CDR1 is LNHDA, CDR2 SQIVND (reference sequence). In DNA form, the CDR3 reads TGTGCCAGTAGTCCATTTGGCGGCAATGAGCAGTTCTTC. Translation gives CASSPFGGNEQFF. Full variable domain (outside the CDR3, taken from reference TRBV19 and TRBJ2-1): DGGITQSPKYLFRKEGQNVTLSCEQNLNHDAMYWYRQDPGQGLRLIYYSQIVNDFQKGDIAEGYSVSREKKESFPLTVTSAQKNPTAFYLCASSPFGGNEQFFGPGTRLTVL.

This clone has only a few counts. This chain uses TRBV19 with TRBJ1-2; no clear D. Germline lookup yields CDR1 LNHDA and CDR2 SQIVND (reference sequence). There are 14 residues in the CDR3. Trimming pared 3 bases from V and 8 bases from J, leaving 16 bases between. The CDR3 bases are TGTGCCAGTAGTATTCACGGCCGCGAGGGCGGCTACACCTTC. It translates to CASSIHGREGGYTF. Drawing the rest from reference TRBV19 and TRBJ1-2, the complete variable domain is DGGITQSPKYLFRKEGQNVTLSCEQNLNHDAMYWYRQDPGQGLRLIYYSQIVNDFQKGDIAEGYSVSREKKESFPLTVTSAQKNPTAFYLCASSIHGREGGYTFGSGTRLTVV.

This clone came up a few times. This chain connects TRBV11-3 to TRBJ1-1; the D is unclear. Germline CDR1 is SGHNT and CDR2 is YENEEA. Trimming stripped 6 bases from V and 3 bases from J, with 14 bases between. CDR3 length equals 14 residues. The DNA of the CDR3 is TGTGCCAGCAGATCTGACGGACCCTACACTGAAGCTTTCTTT. Translated: CASRSDGPYTEAFF.

The chain recombines TRBV9 with TRBJ2-7, with TRBD1 identical over 9 bases. V dropped 4 bases and J dropped 5; count of bases not matched to a gene: 10. Per the germline V gene, CDR1 is SGDLS and CDR2 is YYNGEE. The CDR3 totals 15 residues. Here the CDR3 DNA reads TGTGCCAGCAGCCCCCAAAGGACAGGGGTGAACGAGCAGTACTTC. Translated: CASSPQRTGVNEQYF.

This clone was seen only a few times. The V and J genes are TRBV11-3 and TRBJ1-1; D may be TRBD1 (6 bases). The CDR3 covers 14 residues. Trimming took 3 bases from V and 3 from J, leaving 11 bases between them. In germline, CDR1 is SGHNT, CDR2 YENEEA. The CDR3 nucleotides are TGTGCCAGCAGCTTTAGACAGGTTCACACTGAAGCTTTCTTT. It yields the protein CASSFRQVHTEAFF.

Sample share makes this clone medium-sized (0.01 to 0.1%). This chain connects TRBV6-8 to TRBJ2-1, with no clear D. V lost 2 bases, J lost 0 bases, and 11 bases lay in between. The CDR3 extends over 16 amino acids. Per the germline V gene, CDR1 is MNHGY and CDR2 is SAAAGT. CDR3 in amino acids: CASSYRRASSYNEQFF. In DNA, the CDR3 is TGTGCCAGCAGTTACCGTCGGGCTAGCTCCTACAATGAGCAGTTCTTC.

Relative to its sample, this clone is large. The chain uses TRBV11-3 and TRBJ2-1, with 11 bases aligning to TRBD2. V shed 5 bases, J shed 4 bases, and the junction held 7 bases outside the gene matches. This CDR3 contains 16 residues. Looked up from germline, CDR1 is SGHNT and CDR2 is YENEEA. This CDR3 is CASSPPLAGGYNEQFF. The CDR3 DNA reads as TGTGCCAGCAGCCCTCCCCTAGCGGGGGGTTACAATGAGCAGTTCTTC.